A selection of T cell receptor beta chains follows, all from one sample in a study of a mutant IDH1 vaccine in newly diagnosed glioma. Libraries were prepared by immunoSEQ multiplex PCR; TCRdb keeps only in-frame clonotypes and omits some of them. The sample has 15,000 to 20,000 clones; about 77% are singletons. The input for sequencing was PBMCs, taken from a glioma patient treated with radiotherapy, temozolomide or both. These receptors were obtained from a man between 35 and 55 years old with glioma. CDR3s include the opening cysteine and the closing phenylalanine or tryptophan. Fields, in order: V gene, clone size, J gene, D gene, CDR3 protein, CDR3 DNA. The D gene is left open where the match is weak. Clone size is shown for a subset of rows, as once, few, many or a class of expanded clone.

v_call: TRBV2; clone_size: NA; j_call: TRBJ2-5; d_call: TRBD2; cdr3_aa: CASSEVLGLAGVEETQYF; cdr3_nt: TGTGCCAGCAGTGAAGTATTGGGACTAGCGGGAGTGGAGGAGACCCAGTACTTC
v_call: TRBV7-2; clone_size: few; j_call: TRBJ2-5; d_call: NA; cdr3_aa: CASSAPVGGGAETQYF; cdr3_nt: TGTGCCAGCAGCGCCCCCGTGGGAGGAGGGGCAGAGACCCAGTACTTC
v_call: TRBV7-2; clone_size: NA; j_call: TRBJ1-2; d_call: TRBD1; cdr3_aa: CASSLARQGANGYTF; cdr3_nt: TGTGCCAGCAGCTTAGCCCGACAGGGGGCGAATGGCTACACCTTC
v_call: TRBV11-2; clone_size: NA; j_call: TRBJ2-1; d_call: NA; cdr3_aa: CASSLVDGGGGEQFF; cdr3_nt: TGTGCCAGCAGCTTAGTAGACGGAGGGGGAGGTGAGCAGTTCTTC
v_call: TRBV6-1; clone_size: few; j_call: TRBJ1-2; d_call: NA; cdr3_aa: CARGDILYGYTF; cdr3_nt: TGTGCCAGAGGGGACATCCTCTATGGCTACACCTTC
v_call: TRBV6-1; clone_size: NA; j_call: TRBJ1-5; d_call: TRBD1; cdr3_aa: CASTLRTGLNQPQHF; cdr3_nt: TGTGCCAGCACCCTACGGACAGGCTTGAATCAGCCCCAGCATTTT
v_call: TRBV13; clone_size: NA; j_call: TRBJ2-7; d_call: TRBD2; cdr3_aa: CASSLGGLAGASYEQYF; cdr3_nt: TGTGCCAGCAGCTTAGGCGGACTAGCGGGAGCCAGCTACGAGCAGTACTTC
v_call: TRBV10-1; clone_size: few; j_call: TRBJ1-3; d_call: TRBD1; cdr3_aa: CASSDGTAGISGNTIYF; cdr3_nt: TGCGCCAGCAGTGACGGGACAGCTGGGATCTCTGGAAACACCATATATTTT
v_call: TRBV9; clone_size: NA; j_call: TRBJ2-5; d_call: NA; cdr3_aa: CASSPLAVLGETQYF; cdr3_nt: TGTGCCAGCAGCCCCTTAGCGGTTTTAGGCGAGACCCAGTACTTC
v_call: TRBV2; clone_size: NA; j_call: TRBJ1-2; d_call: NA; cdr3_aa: CASSPRDRYNFSGWYGYTF; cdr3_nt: TGTGCCAGCAGTCCCCGTGACAGGTACAACTTTTCCGGTTGGTATGGCTACACCTTC
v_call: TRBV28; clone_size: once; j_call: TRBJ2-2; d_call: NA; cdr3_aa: CASSRGPAGELFF; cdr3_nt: TGTGCCAGCAGTCGCGGACCAGCCGGGGAGCTGTTTTTT
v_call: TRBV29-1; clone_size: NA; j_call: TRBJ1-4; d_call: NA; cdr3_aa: CSVGKARGGGEKLFF; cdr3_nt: TGCAGCGTTGGCAAGGCACGGGGAGGGGGTGAAAAACTGTTTTTT
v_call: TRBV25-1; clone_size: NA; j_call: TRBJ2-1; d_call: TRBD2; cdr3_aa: CASRGQLAGYNEQFF; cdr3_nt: TGTGCCAGCAGAGGGCAACTAGCGGGATACAATGAGCAGTTCTTC
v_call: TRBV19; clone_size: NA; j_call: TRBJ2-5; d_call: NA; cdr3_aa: CASWAGRGRETQYF; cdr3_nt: TGTGCCTCCTGGGCGGGGCGGGGGCGAGAGACCCAGTACTTC
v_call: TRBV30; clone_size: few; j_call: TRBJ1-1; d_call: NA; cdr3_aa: CAWSGGYNTEAFF; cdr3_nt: TGTGCCTGGAGTGGAGGTTACAACACTGAAGCTTTCTTT
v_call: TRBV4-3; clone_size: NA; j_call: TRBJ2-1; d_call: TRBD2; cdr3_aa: CASSQVLSGASYNEQFF; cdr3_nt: TGCGCCAGCAGCCAAGTACTTAGCGGGGCTTCCTACAATGAGCAGTTCTTC
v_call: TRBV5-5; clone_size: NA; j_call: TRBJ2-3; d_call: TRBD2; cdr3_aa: CASSLFSGGTDTQYF; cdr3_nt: TGTGCCAGCAGCTTGTTCAGCGGGGGCACAGATACGCAGTATTTT
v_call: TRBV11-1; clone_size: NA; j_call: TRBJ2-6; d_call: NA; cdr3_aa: CASSLVLGANVLTF; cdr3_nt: TGTGCCAGCAGCTTAGTTCTGGGTGCCAACGTCCTGACTTTC
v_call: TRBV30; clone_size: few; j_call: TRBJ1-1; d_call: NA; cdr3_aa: CAWSGSLGYTEAFF; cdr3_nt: TGTGCCTGGAGTGGAAGCCTGGGATACACTGAAGCTTTCTTT
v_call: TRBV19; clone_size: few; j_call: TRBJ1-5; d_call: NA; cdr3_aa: CASRENNQPQHF; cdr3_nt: TGTGCCAGTAGAGAGAACAATCAGCCCCAGCATTTT
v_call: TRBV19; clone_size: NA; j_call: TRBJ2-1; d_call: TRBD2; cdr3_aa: CASSIGLAGLGNEQFF; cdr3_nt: TGTGCCAGTAGTATCGGTCTAGCGGGACTCGGGAATGAGCAGTTCTTC
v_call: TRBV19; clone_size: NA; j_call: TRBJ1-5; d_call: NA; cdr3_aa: CASSTSGTSQPQHF; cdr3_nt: TGTGCCAGTAGTACTTCCGGGACTTCTCAGCCCCAGCATTTT
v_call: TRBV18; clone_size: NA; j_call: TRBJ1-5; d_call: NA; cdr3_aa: CASSPPWPTPNQPQHF; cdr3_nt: TGTGCCAGCTCACCGCCCTGGCCCACACCCAATCAGCCCCAGCATTTT
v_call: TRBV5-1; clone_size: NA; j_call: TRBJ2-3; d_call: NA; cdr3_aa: CASSLTLAGITDTQYF; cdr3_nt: TGCGCCAGCAGCTTAACCCTCGCGGGGATCACAGATACGCAGTATTTT
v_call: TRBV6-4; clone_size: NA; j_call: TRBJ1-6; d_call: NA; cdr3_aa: CASSAHSPLHF; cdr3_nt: TGTGCCAGCAGTGCGCATTCACCCCTCCACTTT
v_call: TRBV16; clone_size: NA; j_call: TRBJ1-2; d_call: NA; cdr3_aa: CASSQSVIGNYGYTF; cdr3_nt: TGTGCCAGCAGCCAATCGGTAATTGGGAACTATGGCTACACCTTC
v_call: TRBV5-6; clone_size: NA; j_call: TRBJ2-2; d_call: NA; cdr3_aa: CASTLIQGNTGELFF; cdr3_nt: TGTGCCAGCACCCTCATACAGGGGAACACCGGGGAGCTGTTTTTT
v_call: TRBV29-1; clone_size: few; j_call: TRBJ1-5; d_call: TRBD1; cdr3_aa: CSVWGETGRDMQPQHF; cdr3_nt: TGCAGCGTTTGGGGGGAGACAGGGAGGGATATGCAGCCCCAGCATTTT
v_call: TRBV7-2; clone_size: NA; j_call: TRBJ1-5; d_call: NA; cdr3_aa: CASSLEVDQPQHF; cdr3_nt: TGTGCCAGCAGCTTAGAAGTCGATCAGCCCCAGCATTTT
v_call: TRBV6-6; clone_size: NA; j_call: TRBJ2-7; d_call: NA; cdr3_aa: CASSSVGLTYEQYF; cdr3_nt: TGTGCCAGCAGTTCCGTCGGGCTTACCTACGAGCAGTACTTC
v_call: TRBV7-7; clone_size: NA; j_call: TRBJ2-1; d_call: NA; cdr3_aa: CASSLDSYNEQFF; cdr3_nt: TGTGCCAGCAGCTTAGATTCCTACAATGAGCAGTTCTTC
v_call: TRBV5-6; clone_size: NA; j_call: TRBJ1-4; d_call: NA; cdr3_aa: CASSTRTVRYPNEKLFF; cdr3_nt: TGTGCCAGCAGCACCCGGACAGTCCGTTATCCCAATGAAAAACTGTTTTTT
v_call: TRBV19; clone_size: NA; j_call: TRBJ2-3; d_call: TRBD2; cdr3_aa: CASSITVSVSGKSTDTQYF; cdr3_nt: TGTGCCAGTAGTATAACAGTCTCGGTTAGCGGGAAAAGCACAGATACGCAGTATTTT
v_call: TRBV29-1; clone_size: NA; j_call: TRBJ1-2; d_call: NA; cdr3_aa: CSGLQGDYGYTF; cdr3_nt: TGCAGCGGATTACAGGGCGACTATGGCTACACCTTC
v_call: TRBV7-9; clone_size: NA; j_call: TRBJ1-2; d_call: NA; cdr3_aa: CASSFDSSNYGYTF; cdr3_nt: TGTGCCAGCAGCTTTGACAGTTCTAACTATGGCTACACCTTC
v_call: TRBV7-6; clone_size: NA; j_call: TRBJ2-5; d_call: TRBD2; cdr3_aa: CASSLLGGRGETQYF; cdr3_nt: TGTGCCAGCAGCTTACTGGGCGGGAGGGGAGAGACCCAGTACTTC
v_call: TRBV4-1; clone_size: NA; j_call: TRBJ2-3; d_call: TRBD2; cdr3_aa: CASSQDTAGVTDTQYF; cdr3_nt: TGCGCCAGCAGCCAAGATACGGCGGGAGTAACAGATACGCAGTATTTT
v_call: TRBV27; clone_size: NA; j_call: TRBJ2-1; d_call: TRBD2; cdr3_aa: CASTTLAGGRNEQFF; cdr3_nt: TGTGCCAGCACGACCCTAGCGGGAGGGCGTAATGAGCAGTTCTTC
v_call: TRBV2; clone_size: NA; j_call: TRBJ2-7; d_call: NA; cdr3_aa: CASSDTLKPYEQYF; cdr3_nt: TGTGCCAGCAGTGACACATTAAAACCCTACGAGCAGTACTTC
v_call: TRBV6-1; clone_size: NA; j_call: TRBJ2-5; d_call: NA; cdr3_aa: CASSEGMSPAVSETQYF; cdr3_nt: TGTGCCAGCAGTGAAGGGATGTCTCCTGCGGTCTCAGAGACCCAGTACTTC
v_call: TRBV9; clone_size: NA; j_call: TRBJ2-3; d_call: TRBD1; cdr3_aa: CASSIYEIMTGIGNTQYF; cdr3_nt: TGTGCCAGCAGCATTTATGAGATAATGACAGGGATAGGGAATACGCAGTATTTT
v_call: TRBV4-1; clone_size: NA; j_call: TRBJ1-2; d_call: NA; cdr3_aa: CASSPRNNYGYTF; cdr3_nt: TGCGCCAGCAGCCCACGGAATAACTATGGCTACACCTTC
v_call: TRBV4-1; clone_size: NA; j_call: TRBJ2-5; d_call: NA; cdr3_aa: CASSQENGGEETQYF; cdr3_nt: TGCGCCAGCAGCCAAGAGAACGGTGGAGAAGAGACCCAGTACTTC
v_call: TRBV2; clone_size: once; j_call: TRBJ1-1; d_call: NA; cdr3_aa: CASWDKNTEAFF; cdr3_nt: TGTGCCAGCTGGGACAAGAACACTGAAGCTTTCTTT
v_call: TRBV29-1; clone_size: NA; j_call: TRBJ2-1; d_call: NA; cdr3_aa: CSCLGIGNEQFF; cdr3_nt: TGCAGCTGCCTAGGAATTGGGAATGAGCAGTTCTTC
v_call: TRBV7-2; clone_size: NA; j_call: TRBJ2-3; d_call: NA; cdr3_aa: CASSLGAADTQYF; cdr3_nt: TGTGCCAGCAGCTTAGGCGCGGCAGATACGCAGTATTTT
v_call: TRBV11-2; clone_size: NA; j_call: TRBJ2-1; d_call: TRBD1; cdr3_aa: CASSLDLRTGGNEQFF; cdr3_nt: TGTGCCAGCAGCTTAGATCTCAGGACAGGGGGCAATGAGCAGTTCTTC
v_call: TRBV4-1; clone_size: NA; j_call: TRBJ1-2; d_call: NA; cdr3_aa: CASSQSGASAYGYTF; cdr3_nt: TGCGCCAGCAGCCAATCGGGGGCGTCGGCCTATGGCTACACCTTC
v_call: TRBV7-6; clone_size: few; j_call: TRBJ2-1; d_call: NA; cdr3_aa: CASSLYRSDDEQFF; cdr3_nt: TGTGCCAGCAGCTTATATCGTAGCGACGATGAGCAGTTCTTC
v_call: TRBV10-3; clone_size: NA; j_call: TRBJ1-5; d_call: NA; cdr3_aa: CATSDAGQPQHF; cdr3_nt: TGTGCCACCTCGGACGCCGGCCAGCCCCAGCATTTT
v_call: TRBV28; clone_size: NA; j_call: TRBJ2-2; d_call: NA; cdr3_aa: CASSLLSRVGTGELFF; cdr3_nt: TGTGCCAGCAGTTTACTGTCCAGGGTTGGCACCGGGGAGCTGTTTTTT
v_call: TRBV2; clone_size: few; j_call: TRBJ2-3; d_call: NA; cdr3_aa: CASSGWTTADTQYF; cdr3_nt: TGTGCCAGCAGTGGGTGGACAACGGCGGATACGCAGTATTTT
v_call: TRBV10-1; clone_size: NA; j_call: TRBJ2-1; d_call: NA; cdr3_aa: CASSGQGQGRDEQFF; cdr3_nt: TGCGCCAGCAGTGGGCAAGGGCAGGGGAGAGATGAGCAGTTCTTC
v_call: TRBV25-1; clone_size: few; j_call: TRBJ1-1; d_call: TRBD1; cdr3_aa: CASSGMAPGTENTEAFF; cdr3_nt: TGTGCCAGCAGTGGAATGGCCCCCGGGACAGAGAACACTGAAGCTTTCTTT
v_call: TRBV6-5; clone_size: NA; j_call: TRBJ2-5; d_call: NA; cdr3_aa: CASTHGGTQYF; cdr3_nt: TGTGCCAGCACTCACGGAGGGACCCAGTACTTC
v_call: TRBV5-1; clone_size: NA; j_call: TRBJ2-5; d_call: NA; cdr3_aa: CASSPGQLYQETQYF; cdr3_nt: TGTGCCAGCAGCCCCGGACAGCTGTACCAAGAGACCCAGTACTTC
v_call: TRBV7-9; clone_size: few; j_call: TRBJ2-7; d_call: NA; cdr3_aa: CASSPRERSYEQYF; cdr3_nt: TGTGCCAGCAGCCCCCGGGAGCGGAGTTACGAGCAGTACTTC
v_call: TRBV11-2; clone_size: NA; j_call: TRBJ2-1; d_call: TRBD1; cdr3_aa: CASSLAGTGANEQFF; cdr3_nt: TGTGCCAGCAGCTTAGCCGGGACAGGGGCGAATGAGCAGTTCTTC
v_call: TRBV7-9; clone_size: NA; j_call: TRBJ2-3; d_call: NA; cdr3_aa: CASSLLDTQYF; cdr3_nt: TGTGCCAGCAGCTTACTCGATACGCAGTATTTT
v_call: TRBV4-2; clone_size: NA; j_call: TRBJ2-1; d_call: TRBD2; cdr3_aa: CASSQERLAGPYNEQFF; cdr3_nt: TGTGCCAGCAGCCAAGAACGGCTAGCGGGACCTTACAATGAGCAGTTCTTC